Given below is one T cell receptor (beta chain) in context. This clone was found a few times. Its target antigen remains unknown. Base qualities are not recorded, but no much larger clone differs from it by a single base. This entry comes from a study of beta chain features in type 1 diabetes (dated by TCRdb to 2016 to 2018). For the study in its entirety: Mean age, gender distribution, total cell number and subset yield did not differ between patients and healthy donors. Across all samples, roughly 110,000,000 sorted cells were examined, and cell number per subset correlated strongly with RNA yield. Regulatory and stem cell-like memory subsets were isolated from only 8 patients and about 8 healthy donors, whereas naive and central memory subsets came from all 30 or so donors. In the study, TCRB repertoires of sorted circulating CD4+ T cell subsets from recently diagnosed type 1 diabetes patients were compared with those of matched healthy donors. Here is what the overall study found, with its caveats: PCR might favor shorter templates, but patient and control samples were amplified and corrected together, so any skew would affect both groups equally. Because cDNA was sequenced instead of genomic DNA, activated cells with high expression could be over-represented, although the groups did not differ in activation or CD3 levels. Naive, central memory and regulatory TCRB repertoires appeared to be more alike among patients than among healthy donors. At VDJ recombination sites, type 1 diabetes patients had fewer insertions and more deleted nucleotides, which implies abnormalities in thymic rearrangement. In all four CD4+ subsets, TCRB CDR3 length was moderately but significantly shorter in type 1 diabetes patients. Because small numbers of individuals were included in the HLA sub-analyses, any influence of HLA type on TCRB rearrangement was left unresolved.

Trimming takes 0 bases from V and 0 bases from J, and the germline ends sit 8 bases apart. Taken from the germline V gene, the CDR1 and CDR2 loops are MNHEY and SVGAGI. The CDR3 holds 15 amino acids from the cysteine to the phenylalanine. The only DNA kept is the CDR3, 45 bases in frame from the first base. The entire amount of isolated RNA was reverse transcribed using the High Capacity cDNA Reverse Transcription Kit, so the sequenced TCRB transcripts were expressed ones. Naive, central memory and regulatory T cell samples underwent deep immunoSEQ sequencing, averaging approximately 3.3 million total reads per sample. Sorted cells were lysed in RLT buffer, and RNA was extracted using DNase-treated RNeasy Micro or Mini kits according to cell number. Each cell subset was processed separately to prevent cross-contamination, with patient and healthy donor samples processed together. The immunoSEQ multiplex PCR was used to amplify TCRB sequences from cDNA, generating 87-bp fragments that spanned the CDR3 region. Amplicons were sequenced on the Illumina HiSeq platform. As for how the authors treated the data: Synthetic template baselines were used to correct PCR bias computationally, reads within Hamming distance 2 were collapsed, and singletons that could not be merged were discarded. Reads were aligned to IMGT to assign V, D and J genes, CDR3 length, and insertions or deletions at six rearrangement sites. Within each subset, clonotype counts were normalized to the number of sorted cells before true diversity and Gini coefficients were calculated with the tcR R package. The overlap coefficient, calculated on TCRB nucleotide sequences, was used to measure repertoire sharing. Entries here come from immuneACCESS through TCRdb and include only in-frame sequences with V and J called. Some clones fail to appear in such tables; in the studies checked, an unresolved V gene covers under half of the shortfall, and the cause of the remainder is unknown. V and J calls and clone size are those listed in that table; D and trimming were worked out from the DNA. The sample includes roughly 130,000 clones, with around 8.7% observed a single time. The top ten clonotypes cover 0.55% to 0.85% of the sample.

Each donor gave one peripheral blood draw, averaging roughly 120 mL, which was collected into heparinised tubes. A BD FACSAria II and a panel including CD45RO, CCR7, CD25, CD127, CD95 and CD27 were used to sort naive, central memory, regulatory and stem cell-like memory CD4+ T cells. Purity was above 95% for every sorted population. PBMCs were isolated right away by Lymphoprep density gradient centrifugation and were stained directly, without culture. So that batch effects would be minimized, each experiment stained and sorted samples in pairs, pairing one healthy donor with one patient. Recombination joined TRBV6-5 with TRBJ1-2; the D gene cannot be resolved reliably. Material: central memory CD4+ T cells from blood. The clonotype was recovered from a man in his late teens or twenties in good health. The nucleotide sequence is TGTGCCAGCAGTTACTCGCCGGTATCTAACTATGGCTACACCTTC. The translation is CASSYSPVSNYGYTF.